The 5 T cell receptor beta chains reported below all come from one sample, sequenced in a study of T-cell memory formation after mild COVID-19. TCRdb reanalysed the 5' RACE reads using MiXCR and keeps one entry per CDR3 protein. The sample consists of some 130,000 distinct CDR3 sequences, 20% to 25% of them appearing once. The sequenced sample was PBMCs or a T cell subset sorted from them (not recorded which). The receptors were sampled from an adult woman who had mild COVID-19 (a few samples of this study predate the infection). Cell type and time point are not known.

This clonotype turned up a few times. The rearrangement joins TRBV13 to TRBJ2-4; D might be TRBD2 (5 bases). Germline V gives CDR1 PRHDT, CDR2 FYEKMQ (reference sequence). The CDR3 has 14 amino acids. The ends were cut back, 3 bases at V and 3 bases at J, with 9 bases in the middle. The CDR3 here is CASSLERSKNIQYF. DNA of the CDR3: TGTGCCAGCAGCTTGGAGCGGAGCAAAAACATTCAGTACTTC.

This clonotype was counted a few times. CDR3 coding DNA: TGTGCCAGCAGCCCCGAAGGGGGCGGCACTGAAGCTTTCTTT. Translation: CASSPEGGGTEAFF. The rearrangement uses TRBV9 and TRBJ1-1; TRBD1 aligns across 7 bases. Trimming took 4 bases from V and 4 from J; bases not matched to a gene: 7. The CDR3 is made up of 14 amino acids. CDR1 is SGDLS and CDR2 is YYNGEE in the germline V gene. The variable domain in full, completed from reference TRBV9 and TRBJ1-1, reads DSGVTQTPKHLITATGQRVTLRCSPRSGDLSVYWYQQSLDQGLQFLIQYYNGEERAKGNILERFSAQQFPDLHSELNLSSLELGDSALYFCASSPEGGGTEAFFGQGTRLTVV.

In this sample, this clonotype turned up a few times. This chain connects TRBV29-1 to TRBJ1-1; D call uncertain. Germline V lookup: CDR1 SQVTM, CDR2 ANQGSEA. V dropped 3 bases and J dropped 1 base, with 6 bases sitting between them. The CDR3 is 12 residues long. The CDR3 nucleotides are TGCAGCGTTGAGGTGGGGAACACTGAAGCTTTCTTT. Protein product: CSVEVGNTEAFF.

This clonotype showed up just a few times. The rearrangement uses TRBV5-5 and TRBJ1-6; D perhaps matches TRBD1 (5 bases). Germline lookup yields CDR1 SGHKS and CDR2 YYEKEE (reference sequence). The CDR3 is 16 amino acids. Trimming left V 4 bases short and J 7 bases short, with 18 bases between. CDR3 bases: TGTGCCAGCAGCCCGGGACTTACCAGACAAAATTCACCCCTCCACTTT. Translation: CASSPGLTRQNSPLHF.

This clonotype occurred once. This chain uses TRBV7-9 with TRBJ2-1, with D unresolved. The V end was cut by 8 bases, the J end by 8 bases, with 19 bases between. CDR3 length equals 14 residues. Germline lookup yields CDR1 SEHNR and CDR2 FQNEAQ (reference sequence). CDR3: CASAIWGNRYEQFF. The CDR3 bases are TGTGCCAGCGCCATATGGGGAAATCGATATGAGCAGTTCTTC.